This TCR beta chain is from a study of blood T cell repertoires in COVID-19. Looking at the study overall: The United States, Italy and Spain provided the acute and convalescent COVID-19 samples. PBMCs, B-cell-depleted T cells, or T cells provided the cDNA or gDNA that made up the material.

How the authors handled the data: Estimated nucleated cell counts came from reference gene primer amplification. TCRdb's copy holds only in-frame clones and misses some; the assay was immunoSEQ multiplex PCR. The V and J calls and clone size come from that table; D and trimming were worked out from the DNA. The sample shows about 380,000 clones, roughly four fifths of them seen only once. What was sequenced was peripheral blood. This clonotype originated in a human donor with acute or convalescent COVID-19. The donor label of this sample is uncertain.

For the CDR3, the DNA is TGTGCCAGTAGGATTCAGTCGGGGGCTAGCGGCTGGGGCACCGGGGAGCTGTTTTTT. It encodes CASRIQSGASGWGTGELFF. The genes are TRBV19 and TRBJ2-2, with D possibly being TRBD2 (7 bases). This CDR3 has 19 residues. Germline CDR1 is LNHDA and CDR2 is SQIVND (reference sequence). V was cut by 6 bases and J by 4 bases, with 27 bases left in between.